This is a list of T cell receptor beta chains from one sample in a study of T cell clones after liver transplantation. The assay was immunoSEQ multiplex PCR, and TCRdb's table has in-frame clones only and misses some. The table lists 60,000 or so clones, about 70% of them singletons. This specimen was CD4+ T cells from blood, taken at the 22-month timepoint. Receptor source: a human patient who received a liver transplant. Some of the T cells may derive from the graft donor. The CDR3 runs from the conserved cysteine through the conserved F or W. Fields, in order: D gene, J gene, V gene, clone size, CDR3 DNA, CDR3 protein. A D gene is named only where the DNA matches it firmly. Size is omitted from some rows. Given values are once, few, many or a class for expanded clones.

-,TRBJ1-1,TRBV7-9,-,TGTGCCAGCAGCCCGCTCGGAGACGGGAACACTGAAGCTTTCTTT,CASSPLGDGNTEAFF
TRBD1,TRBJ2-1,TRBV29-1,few,TGCAGCGTTGATCAGGGGGCCGGGTCCTACAATGAGCAGTTCTTC,CSVDQGAGSYNEQFF
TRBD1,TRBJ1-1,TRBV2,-,TGTGCCAGCGGAAGGGACAGGTTTTCCACTGAAGCTTTCTTT,CASGRDRFSTEAFF
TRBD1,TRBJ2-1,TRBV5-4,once,TGTGCCAGCAGCCGGGACAGGGAAGCTTCGCTGTGGAATGAGCAGTTCTTC,CASSRDREASLWNEQFF
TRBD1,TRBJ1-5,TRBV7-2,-,TGTGCCAGCAGCACCCCGACAGGGATGGGGGAAAGCAATCAGCCCCAGCATTTT,CASSTPTGMGESNQPQHF
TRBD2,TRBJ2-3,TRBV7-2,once,TGTGCCAGCAGCTTAATTTGGGGGGGAGGCGATACGCAGTATTTT,CASSLIWGGGDTQYF
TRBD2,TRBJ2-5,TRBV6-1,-,TGTGCCAGCAGTGAAACGGGGGGTCAAGAGACCCAGTACTTC,CASSETGGQETQYF
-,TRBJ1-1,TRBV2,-,TGTGCCAGCAGTGACTTTACTATGAACACTGAAGCTTTCTTT,CASSDFTMNTEAFF
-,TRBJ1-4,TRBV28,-,TGTGCCAGCACTGGCAAAACTAATGAAAAACTGTTTTTT,CASTGKTNEKLFF
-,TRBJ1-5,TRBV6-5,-,TGTGCCAGCAGTGGACAGAATCAGCCCCAGCATTTT,CASSGQNQPQHF
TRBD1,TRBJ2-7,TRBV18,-,TGTGCCAGCTCACTCTACAGCTCGGCGGGACAGGGTCCCTACGAGCAGTACTTC,CASSLYSSAGQGPYEQYF
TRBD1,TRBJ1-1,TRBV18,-,TGTGCCAGCTCACCACCGGGACAGGGGGCGCGGGTAAGCACTGAAGCTTTCTTT,CASSPPGQGARVSTEAFF
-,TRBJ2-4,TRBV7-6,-,TGTGCCAGCAGAGGCGGACAGTTCCTAGCCAAAAACATTCAGTACTTC,CASRGGQFLAKNIQYF
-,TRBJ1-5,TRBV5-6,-,TGTGCCAGCAGCTTGCACCGCAATCAGCCCCAGCATTTT,CASSLHRNQPQHF
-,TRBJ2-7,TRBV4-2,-,TGTGCCAGCAGCCCTCTGAGGCGGGGATCCTACGAGCAGTACTTC,CASSPLRRGSYEQYF
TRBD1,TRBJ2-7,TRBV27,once,TGTGCCAGCAGAGATACGGACAGGGGATCCTACGAGCAGTACTTC,CASRDTDRGSYEQYF
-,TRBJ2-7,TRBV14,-,TGTGCCAGCAGCCAGTACAGGATATCCTACGAGCAGTACTTC,CASSQYRISYEQYF